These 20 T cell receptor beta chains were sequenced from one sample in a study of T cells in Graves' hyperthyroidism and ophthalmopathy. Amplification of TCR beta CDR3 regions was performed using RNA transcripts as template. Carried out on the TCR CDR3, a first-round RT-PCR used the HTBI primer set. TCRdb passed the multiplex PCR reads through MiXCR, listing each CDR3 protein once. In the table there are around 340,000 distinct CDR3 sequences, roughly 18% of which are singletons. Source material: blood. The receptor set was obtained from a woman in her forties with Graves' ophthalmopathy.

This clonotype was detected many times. DNA of the CDR3: TGTGCCAGCAGTCCTGCTCGCCGGGACGCCTCCTACGAGCAGTACTTC. As protein: CASSPARRDASYEQYF. The chain joins TRBV27 to TRBJ2-7; either TRBD1 or TRBD2 may fit D (5 bases each). Germline assignment: CDR1 MNHEY and CDR2 SMNVEV (reference sequence). The CDR3 is 16 amino acids. V gave up 5 bases and J gave up 0 bases, with 17 bases separating them.

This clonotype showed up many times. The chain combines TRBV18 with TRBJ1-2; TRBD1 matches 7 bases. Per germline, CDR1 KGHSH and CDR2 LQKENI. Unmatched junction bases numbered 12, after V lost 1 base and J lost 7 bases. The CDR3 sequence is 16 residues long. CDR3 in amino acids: CASSPQLRDRESGYTF. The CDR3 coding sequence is TGTGCCAGCTCACCACAACTGCGGGACAGAGAGAGTGGCTACACCTTC.

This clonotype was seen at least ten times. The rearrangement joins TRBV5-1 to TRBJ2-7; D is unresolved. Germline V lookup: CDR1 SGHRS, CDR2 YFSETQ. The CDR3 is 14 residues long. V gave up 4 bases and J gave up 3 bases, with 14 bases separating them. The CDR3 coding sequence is TGCGCCAGCAGCCGTAGAGTAGCCGACTACGAGCAGTACTTC. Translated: CASSRRVADYEQYF.

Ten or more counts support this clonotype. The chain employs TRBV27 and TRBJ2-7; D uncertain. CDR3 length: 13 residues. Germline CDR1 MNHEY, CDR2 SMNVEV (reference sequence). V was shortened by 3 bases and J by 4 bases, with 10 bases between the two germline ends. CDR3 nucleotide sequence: TGTGCCAGCAGTTTGATGGAGAGGTACGAGCAGTACTTC. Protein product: CASSLMERYEQYF.

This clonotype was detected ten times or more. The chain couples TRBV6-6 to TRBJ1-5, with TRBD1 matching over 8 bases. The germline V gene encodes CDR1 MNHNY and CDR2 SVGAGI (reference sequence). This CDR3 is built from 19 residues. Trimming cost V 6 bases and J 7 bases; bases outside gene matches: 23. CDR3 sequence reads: CASRLVTGVSFLSSQPQHF. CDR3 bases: TGTGCCAGCAGACTAGTGACAGGGGTGAGTTTCTTGTCTAGCCAGCCCCAGCATTTT.

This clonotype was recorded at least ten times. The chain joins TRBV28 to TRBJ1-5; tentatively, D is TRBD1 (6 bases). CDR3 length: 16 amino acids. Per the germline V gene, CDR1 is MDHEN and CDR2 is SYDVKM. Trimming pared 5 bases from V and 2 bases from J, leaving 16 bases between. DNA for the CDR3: TGTGCCAGCAGTGCTCCGGGGGGCTTAGGCAATCAGCCCCAGCATTTT. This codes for CASSAPGGLGNQPQHF.

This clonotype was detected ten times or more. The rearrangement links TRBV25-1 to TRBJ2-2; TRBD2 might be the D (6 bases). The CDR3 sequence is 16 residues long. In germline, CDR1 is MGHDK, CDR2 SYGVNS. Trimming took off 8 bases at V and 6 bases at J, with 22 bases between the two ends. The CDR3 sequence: CASRTATRRLAGELFF. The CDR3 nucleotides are TGTGCCAGCCGCACGGCCACCCGGAGACTAGCCGGGGAGCTGTTTTTT.

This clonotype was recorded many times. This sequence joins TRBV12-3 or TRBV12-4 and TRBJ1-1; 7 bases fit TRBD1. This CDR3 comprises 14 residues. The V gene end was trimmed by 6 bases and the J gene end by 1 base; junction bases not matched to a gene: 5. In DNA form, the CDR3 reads TGTGCCAGCAGCCCCGGGACAGCGAACACTGAAGCTTTCTTT. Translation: CASSPGTANTEAFF.

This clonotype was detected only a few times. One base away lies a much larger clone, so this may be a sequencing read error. The chain's CDR3 is CARGDRGEAFF. The CDR3 region has the DNA TGTGCCCGTGGTGACAGGGGTGAAGCTTTCTTT. This chain uses TRBV19 with TRBJ1-1; 8 nucleotides agree with TRBD1. CDR1 and CDR2 (germline): LNHDA, SQIVND (reference sequence). The CDR3 totals 11 residues. Trimming at V came to 11 bases and at J to 7 bases, leaving 6 bases not matched to a gene.

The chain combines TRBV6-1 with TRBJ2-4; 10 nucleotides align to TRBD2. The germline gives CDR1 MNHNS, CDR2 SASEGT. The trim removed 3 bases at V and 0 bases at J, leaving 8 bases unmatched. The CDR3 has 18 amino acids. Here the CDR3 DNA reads TGTGCCAGCAGTGAGACACTAGCGGGGCTCCTAGCCAAAAACATTCAGTACTTC. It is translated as CASSETLAGLLAKNIQYF.

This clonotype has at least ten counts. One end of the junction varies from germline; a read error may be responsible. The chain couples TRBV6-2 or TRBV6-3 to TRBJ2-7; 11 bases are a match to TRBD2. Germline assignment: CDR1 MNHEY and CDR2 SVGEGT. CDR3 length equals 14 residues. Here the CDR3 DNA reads TGTGCCAGCAGTTACTCTAGCGGGAGGGCCGTTCGGTTCTTC. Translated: CASSYSSGRAVRFF.

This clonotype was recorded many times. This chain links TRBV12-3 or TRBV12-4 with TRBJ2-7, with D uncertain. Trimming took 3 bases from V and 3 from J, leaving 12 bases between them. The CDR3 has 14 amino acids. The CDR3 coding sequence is TGTGCCAGCAGTTTGACCCGTCCTGACTACGAGCAGTACTTC. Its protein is CASSLTRPDYEQYF.

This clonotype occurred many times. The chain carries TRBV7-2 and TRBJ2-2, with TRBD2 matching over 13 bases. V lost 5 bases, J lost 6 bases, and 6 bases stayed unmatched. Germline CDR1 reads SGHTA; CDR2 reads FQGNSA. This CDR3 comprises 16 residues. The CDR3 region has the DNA TGTGCCAGCAGCCCGACTAGCGGGAGGAGAGCCGGGGAGCTGTTTTTT. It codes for CASSPTSGRRAGELFF. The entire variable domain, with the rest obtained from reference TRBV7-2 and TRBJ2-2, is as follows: GAGVSQSPSNKVTEKGKDVELRCDPISGHTALYWYRQSLGQGLEFLIYFQGNSAPDKSGLPSDRFSAERTGGSVSTLTIQRTQQEDSAVYLCASSPTSGRRAGELFFGEGSRLTVL.

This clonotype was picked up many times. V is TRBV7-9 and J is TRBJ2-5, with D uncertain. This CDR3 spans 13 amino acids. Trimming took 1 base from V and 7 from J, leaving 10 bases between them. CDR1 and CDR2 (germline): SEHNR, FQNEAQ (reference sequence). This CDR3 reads CASSLEDWGTQYF. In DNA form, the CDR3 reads TGTGCCAGCAGCTTAGAGGATTGGGGGACCCAGTACTTC.

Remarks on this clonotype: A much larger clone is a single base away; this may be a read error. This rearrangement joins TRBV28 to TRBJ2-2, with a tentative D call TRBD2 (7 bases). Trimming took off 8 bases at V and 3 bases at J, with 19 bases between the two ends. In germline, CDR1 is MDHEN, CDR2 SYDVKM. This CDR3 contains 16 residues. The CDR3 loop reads CASGGAGFAYTGELFF. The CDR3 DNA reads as TGTGCCAGCGGGGGGGCAGGGTTCGCGTACACCGGGGAGCTGTTTTTT. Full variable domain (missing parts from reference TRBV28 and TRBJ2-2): DVKVTQSSRYLVKRTGEKVFLECVQDMDHENMFWYRQDPGLGLRLIYFSYDVKMKEKGDIPEGYSVSREKKERFSLILESASTNQTSMYLCASGGAGFAYTGELFFGEGSRLTVL.

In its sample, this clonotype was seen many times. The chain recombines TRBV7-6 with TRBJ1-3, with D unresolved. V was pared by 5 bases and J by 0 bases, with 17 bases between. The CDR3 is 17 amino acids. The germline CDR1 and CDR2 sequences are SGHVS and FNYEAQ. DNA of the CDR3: TGTGCCAGCAGCCAGAGACGGGGAGCTTACTCTGGAAACACCATATATTTT. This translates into CASSQRRGAYSGNTIYF.

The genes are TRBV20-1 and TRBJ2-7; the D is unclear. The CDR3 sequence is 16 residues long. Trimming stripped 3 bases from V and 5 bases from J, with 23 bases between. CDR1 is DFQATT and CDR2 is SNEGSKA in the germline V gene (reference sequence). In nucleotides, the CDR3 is TGCAGTGCTAGTGGTCGAGTGGTAGACCTCTTGGACGAGCAGTACTTC. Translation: CSASGRVVDLLDEQYF.

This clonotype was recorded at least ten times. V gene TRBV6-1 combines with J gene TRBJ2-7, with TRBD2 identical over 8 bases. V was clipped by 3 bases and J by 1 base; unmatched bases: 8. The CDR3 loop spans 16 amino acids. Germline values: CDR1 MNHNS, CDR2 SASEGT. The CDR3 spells CASSEGISGISYEQYF. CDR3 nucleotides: TGTGCCAGCAGTGAGGGGATTAGCGGGATTTCCTACGAGCAGTACTTC.

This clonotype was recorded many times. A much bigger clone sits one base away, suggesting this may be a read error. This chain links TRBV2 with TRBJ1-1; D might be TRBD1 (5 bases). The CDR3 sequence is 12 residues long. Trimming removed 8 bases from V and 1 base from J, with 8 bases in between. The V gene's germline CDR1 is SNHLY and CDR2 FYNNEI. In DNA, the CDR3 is TGTGCCAGCTTGCAGGGGAACACTGAAGCTTTCTTT. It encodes CASLQGNTEAFF.

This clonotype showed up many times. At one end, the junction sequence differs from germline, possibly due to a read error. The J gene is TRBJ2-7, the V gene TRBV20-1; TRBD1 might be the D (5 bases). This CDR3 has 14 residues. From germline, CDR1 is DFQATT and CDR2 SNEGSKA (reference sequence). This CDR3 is CSARDPRVSHEQYF. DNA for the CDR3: TGCAGTGCTAGAGATCCCAGGGTCTCCCACGAGCAGTACTTC.